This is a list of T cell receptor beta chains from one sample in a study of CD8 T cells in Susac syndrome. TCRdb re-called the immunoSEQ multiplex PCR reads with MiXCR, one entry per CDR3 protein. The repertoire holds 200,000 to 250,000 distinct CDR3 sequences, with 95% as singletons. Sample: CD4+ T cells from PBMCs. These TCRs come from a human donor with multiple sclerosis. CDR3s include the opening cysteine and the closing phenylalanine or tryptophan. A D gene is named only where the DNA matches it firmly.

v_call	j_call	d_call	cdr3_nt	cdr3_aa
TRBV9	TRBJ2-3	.	TGTGCCAGCAGCGCAGGGCAAGGAGGGGCCAGTTTAAATACGCAGTATTTT	CASSAGQGGASLNTQYF
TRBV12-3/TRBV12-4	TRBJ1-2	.	TGTGCCAGCAGTTTAGGTTCAGGCTGGGACTATGGCTACACCTTC	CASSLGSGWDYGYTF
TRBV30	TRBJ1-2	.	TGTGCCTGGAGCCTCGACAGACTCGGCTACACCTTC	CAWSLDRLGYTF
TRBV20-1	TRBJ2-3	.	TGCAGTGCCGCTCCCATCAGGAGCTTCACAGATACGCAGTATTTT	CSAAPIRSFTDTQYF
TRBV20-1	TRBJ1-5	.	TGCAGTGCTAGTTACGGGGACACCCATAGCAATCAGCCCCAGCATTTT	CSASYGDTHSNQPQHF
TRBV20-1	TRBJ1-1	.	TGCAGTGCTAGAGGGGGCGGGGACACTGAAGCTTTCTTT	CSARGGGDTEAFF
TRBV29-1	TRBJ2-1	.	TGCAGCGTTGTAATTATCGTAGGGGTATACGGTGAGCAGTTCTTC	CSVVIIVGVYGEQFF
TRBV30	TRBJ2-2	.	TGTGCCTGGAGCAAGGGGGGAGGCGGGGAGCTGTTTTTT	CAWSKGGGGELFF
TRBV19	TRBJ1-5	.	TGTGCCAGTAGTCACAGGTCTCCCCAGCATTTT	CASSHRSPQHF
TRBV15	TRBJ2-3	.	TGTGCCACCAGCAGAGGCGCGACAGATACGCAGTATTTT	CATSRGATDTQYF
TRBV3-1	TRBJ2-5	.	TGTGCCAGCAGCCAAGATCAGGGAGTTACCCAGTACTTC	CASSQDQGVTQYF
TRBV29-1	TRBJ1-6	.	TGCAGCACCAGGGCCTCTGATAATTCACCCCTCCACTTT	CSTRASDNSPLHF